This TCR beta chain came from a study of CD8 T cells in Susac syndrome (dated by TCRdb to the late 2010s). About the investigation overall: The study used repertoire sequencing to test whether antigen drove CD8+ T cell activation and differentiation in Susac syndrome. CD8+ T cell repertoire clonality was compared between over 9 healthy donors, some 14 Susac syndrome patients and approximately 15 multiple sclerosis patients.

RNA was extracted using the RNeasy kit, and about 0.45 to 1 ug of the RNA was reverse transcribed with random hexamers. TCR beta CDR3 regions were amplified with the immunoSEQ multiplex PCR assay covering 54 Vbeta and 13 Jbeta segments. PCR amplification bias was corrected using a synthetic template baseline for primer optimization and computational correction. Concerning the study's data processing: Reads were assigned to V, D and J genes according to IMGT and analyzed in immunoSEQ Analyzer, with only productive sequences retained. Clonality was computed as one minus Shannon entropy normalized by log2 of the number of productive unique sequences. For each patient and control, public and private clones were evaluated among the 100 most prevalent clones. A clone was defined as Susac-specific if it was absent from the healthy and MS cohorts, from approximately 980 published viral clones and from other ImmuneACCESS disease sequences. TCRdb took the public reads, trimmed them with fastp at Q25, ran MiXCR for clone calling and kept in-frame beta chains. Rows matching on CDR3 protein sequence are summarized as one entry with the most common DNA and genes. The V and J calls, along with clone size, are taken from TCRdb and not from the paper's own processing. In this sample the table shows a few hundred thousand distinct CDR3 sequences, approximately 89% of which occur a single time. The ten largest clones take up 0.12% of the sample.

Results the study describes overall, beyond this receptor: The number of individuals in the TCR sequencing and HLA analysis was acknowledged as relatively small.

Its CDR3 holds 13 amino acids, cysteine through phenylalanine. Only CDR3 DNA is held: 39 bases, read in frame from base 1. V was cut back by 7 bases and J by 4 bases, leaving a gap of 13 bases between them. This clonotype has just one count. Its specific antigen is unknown. The input lacks base qualities; no much larger clone sits a single base away. One read alone makes for weak evidence. High-throughput TCR beta sequencing profiled peripheral blood CD8+ and CD4+ T cells from healthy donors, Susac syndrome patients and multiple sclerosis patients. The multiple sclerosis controls were treatment-naive patients whose relapsing-remitting disease, either stable or active, fulfilled the revised McDonald criteria. Bulk CD8+ and CD4+ T cells were purified by magnetic negative isolation, whereas CD8+ TEMRA cells were enriched by FACS. Blood was drawn into EDTA tubes, processed within 24 hours, and PBMCs were isolated by density gradient centrifugation. PBMCs intended for TCR sequencing were frozen in liquid nitrogen and were later thawed in a 37 degrees C water bath. A purity of at least 90% was achieved for sorted or isolated CD4+, CD8+ and CD8+ TEMRA cells.

What was sequenced was CD8+ T cells from PBMCs. This TCR came from a human donor with multiple sclerosis. The sequence links TRBV12-3 or TRBV12-4 to TRBJ1-1; the D gene cannot be named for sure. The CDR3 protein: CASNGWKSTEAFF. The sequenced DNA: TGTGCCAGCAACGGTTGGAAGTCCACTGAAGCTTTCTTT.